This TCR beta chain is drawn from a study of HIV-infected patients and healthy controls. The repertoire came from unfractionated whole blood and reflected all unsorted peripheral T cells. The study, taken as a whole, reports: HIV+ repertoires were severely depleted of MAIT alpha-chain CDR3s, unlike healthy controls.

CDR1 and CDR2 from the germline V gene are SGHNT and YYREEE (reference sequence). The J segment lost 7 bases and the V segment lost 3 bases, leaving 9 bases of the junction unmatched. The CDR3 consists of 16 residues. This clonotype is medium-sized in the sample. The antigen is undetermined. Reverse transcription used around 500 ng RNA and constant-region primers for alpha and beta. Each of the alpha and beta chains got its own library through chain-specific third strand synthesis with indices. Ligation attached cDNA to a 5' RACE adapter that carried a random hexamer and SP2 site. The library got P5 and P7 elements plus a second index, then an approximately 22-cycle PCR. TCRdb passed the 5' RACE reads through MiXCR, listing each CDR3 protein once. The data contain about 17,000 distinct CDR3 sequences, 9.5% to 13% of them singletons.

This TCR came from an adult in good health. The rearrangement joins TRBV5-4 to TRBJ2-1; 11 nucleotides align to TRBD2. The specimen sequenced was blood. CDR3 nucleotides: TGTGCCAGCAGCTGGGATCTAGCGGGAGGATTGAATGAGCAGTTCTTC. Its protein is CASSWDLAGGLNEQFF.